Listed here is a single TCR beta chain. The antigen remains unidentified. Treatment denoted: oral pan-JAK inhibitor, 5-10 mg twice daily. Alopecia areata patients gave lesional scalp punch biopsies and peripheral blood samples. Extracted RNA was reverse transcribed into cDNA, the sequencing template. The table came from immunoSEQ multiplex PCR; TCRdb's copy has only in-frame clones and leaves some out. This table holds about 140,000 clones, 70% to 90% found once. These data are taken from a study of CD8+ T cells in alopecia areata. Study in general: Each day, treated patients took oral tofacitinib twice, at 5 to 10 mg per dose.

Whole-study results and caveats: Scalp sample data also include resident alphabeta T cells from normal skin.

The CDR3 runs to 15 residues. The V gene end was trimmed by 4 bases and the J gene end by 0 bases; junction bases not matched to a gene: 0. Per germline, CDR1 MGHRA and CDR2 YSYEKL. The gene calls are TRBV4-1 and TRBJ2-7; 13 positions match TRBD2. This sample comprised CD8+ T cells sorted from blood, obtained at week 4, from a patient treated with tofacitinib. This sequence originates from a human donor with alopecia areata. For the CDR3, the DNA is TGCGCCAGCAGCCGGACTAGCGGGAGCTCCTACGAGCAGTACTTC. Its translation is CASSRTSGSSYEQYF.